This T cell receptor beta chain appears in the sequencing data of a study of shared clonotypes between healthy human individuals. General observations from the study: Estimated richness was generally greater in naive than memory subsets.

Only one count was recorded for this clone. Its antigen is still unknown. Trimming at V came to 5 bases and at J to 7 bases, leaving 8 bases not matched to a gene. Germline lookup yields CDR1 LNHDA and CDR2 SQIVND (reference sequence). The CDR3 extends over 14 amino acids. Sequencing used immunoSEQ multiplex PCR; TCRdb keeps in-frame clones, though not all of them. This table has about 1 million clones, around 74% appearing once. The TCR comes from a man between 18 and 35 years old in good health. The sequenced sample was memory CD4+ T cells sorted from blood. Regarding subset: CD45RA-negative fraction. The chain employs TRBV19 and TRBJ1-2; 9 positions match TRBD1. In nucleotides, the CDR3 is TGTGCCAGTAGTTCCGGGACAGGGACTACTGGCTACACCTTC. The encoded protein is CASSSGTGTTGYTF.